The 25 T cell receptor beta chains below come from one sample, sequenced in a study of early T cells in non-severe SARS-CoV-2 infection. TCRdb ran MiXCR on the 5' RACE reads and lists one entry per CDR3 protein. The sample holds roughly 75,000 distinct CDR3 sequences, approximately 10% seen once. Sequenced sample: whole blood. The receptor source for this set is an adult who was a healthcare worker with PCR-confirmed SARS-CoV-2 infection or an uninfected control (not recorded which).

This clonotype has at least ten counts. The chain combines TRBV5-1 with TRBJ2-1; perhaps TRBD2 as D (5 bases). The V gene's germline CDR1 is SGHRS and CDR2 YFSETQ. Trimming removed 0 bases from V and 0 bases from J, with 10 bases in between. The CDR3 runs 16 residues. Here the CDR3 DNA reads TGCGCCAGCAGCTTGGACGGTACTAGCTCCTACAATGAGCAGTTCTTC. Translation: CASSLDGTSSYNEQFF.

This chain connects TRBV18 to TRBJ2-7; D uncertain. The V gene lost 8 bases and the J gene lost 3 bases, with 17 bases spanning the gap. Germline CDR1 KGHSH, CDR2 LQKENI. The CDR3 spans 14 residues. The CDR3: CASRPPLGDYEQYF. The CDR3 bases are TGTGCCAGCCGCCCCCCACTGGGCGACTACGAGCAGTACTTC.

The chain carries TRBV10-3 and TRBJ2-1; 7 bases fit TRBD1. The CDR3 runs 14 residues. Germline values: CDR1 ENHRY, CDR2 SYGVKD. The V and J ends lost 4 bases and 7 bases, in that order; junction bases with no gene match: 7. CDR3 sequence (DNA): TGTGCCATCAGTGGAAGGGGACAGACTAATGAGCAGTTCTTC. Amino acid sequence: CAISGRGQTNEQFF.

This clonotype appeared many times. The gene calls are TRBV10-3 and TRBJ1-3; unclear D gene. Germline V gene sequence: CDR1 ENHRY, CDR2 SYGVKD. Trimming cost V 2 bases and J 7 bases, with 6 bases left between them. This CDR3 is 12 amino acids long. The CDR3 region is CAISEGVNTIYF. In nucleotides, the CDR3 is TGTGCCATCAGTGAGGGGGTCAACACCATATATTTT.

This clonotype was seen ten or more times. The chain is built from TRBV4-1 and TRBJ2-3, with 8 nucleotides matching TRBD2. Trimming cost V 6 bases and J 8 bases; bases outside gene matches: 16. Germline V gives CDR1 MGHRA, CDR2 YSYEKL. This CDR3 comprises 16 residues. CDR3 nucleotide sequence: TGCGCCAGCAGGGAGGGCGGGGGGTTTGGACAGAGTACGCAGTATTTT. Translating it yields CASREGGGFGQSTQYF.

The chain is built from TRBV9 and TRBJ1-1; tentatively, D is TRBD1 (5 bases). The ends were cut back, 3 bases at V and 6 bases at J, with 9 bases in the middle. Germline CDR1 SGDLS, CDR2 YYNGEE. The length of the CDR3 is 12 residues. The CDR3 loop reads CASSAGSPEAFF. CDR3 in DNA: TGTGCCAGCAGCGCAGGGAGCCCTGAAGCTTTCTTT.

The chain combines TRBV25-1 with TRBJ2-1; possible D gene TRBD1, 6 bases. This CDR3 region has 15 residues. Germline V gene sequence: CDR1 MGHDK, CDR2 SYGVNS. The ends were cut back, 9 bases at V and 2 bases at J, with 17 bases in the middle. The CDR3 sequence is CASPSKGVAYNEQFF. CDR3 coding DNA: TGTGCCAGTCCCTCCAAGGGGGTTGCCTACAATGAGCAGTTCTTC.

This clonotype was seen many times. The chain uses TRBV7-2 and TRBJ1-2; D uncertain. Trimming took off 2 bases at V and 0 bases at J, with 10 bases between the two ends. Per germline, CDR1 SGHTA and CDR2 FQGNSA. The CDR3 runs 15 residues. The CDR3 DNA reads as TGTGCCAGCAGCTTATATGGTTCAGCTAACTATGGCTACACCTTC. This sequence encodes CASSLYGSANYGYTF.

The chain is built from TRBV3-1 and TRBJ2-7; D is uncertain. The V gene lost 1 base and the J gene lost 7 bases, with 11 bases spanning the gap. Germline V lookup: CDR1 LGHDT, CDR2 YNNKEL (reference sequence). The CDR3 length is 13 residues. The CDR3 DNA sequence: TGTGCCAGCAGCCAAGTCGGCGGCGCAGAGCAGTACTTC. Protein: CASSQVGGAEQYF.

This clonotype was detected many times. V gene TRBV29-1 combines with J gene TRBJ2-7; tentatively, D is TRBD1 (5 bases). From germline, CDR1 is SQVTM and CDR2 ANQGSEA. There are 14 residues in the CDR3. V lost 4 bases and J 2 bases, leaving 15 bases between the germline ends. This CDR3 reads CSVVAGQGTYEQYF. The CDR3 nucleotides are TGCAGCGTTGTGGCCGGCCAGGGCACCTACGAGCAGTACTTC.

This clonotype appeared many times. This chain links TRBV2 with TRBJ2-1; 12 nucleotides agree with TRBD1. The V and J ends lost 8 bases and 2 bases, in that order; junction bases with no gene match: 4. CDR3 length equals 15 residues. CDR1 and CDR2 (germline): SNHLY, FYNNEI. The CDR3 sequence: CASGGTGGAYNEQFF. The DNA for the CDR3 is TGTGCCAGCGGCGGGACAGGGGGCGCCTACAATGAGCAGTTCTTC.

The chain carries TRBV19 and TRBJ1-5; D uncertain. V lost 7 bases to trimming and J lost 7 bases, with 14 bases between them. Germline CDR1 and CDR2: LNHDA and SQIVND (reference sequence). The CDR3 contains 13 residues. The CDR3 protein is CASNTGNGQPQHF. In nucleotides, the CDR3 is TGTGCCAGTAACACCGGCAATGGGCAGCCCCAGCATTTT.

This clonotype was seen ten or more times. Germline is not matched at one junction end, which may reflect a read error. V gene TRBV6-1 combines with J gene TRBJ2-1; TRBD1 agrees at 9 bases. The CDR3 is made up of 16 amino acids. Germline CDR1 reads MNHNS; CDR2 reads SASEGT. The CDR3 reads CASTERDRDTYNEQFF. In nucleotides, the CDR3 is TGTGCCAGCACTGAAAGGGACAGGGATACCTACAATGAGCAGTTCTTC.

This clonotype was detected only a few times. This sequence joins TRBV18 and TRBJ1-6; tentatively, D is TRBD1 (5 bases). V lost 8 bases to trimming and J lost 7 bases, with 9 bases between them. Germline lookup yields CDR1 KGHSH and CDR2 LQKENI. CDR3 length: 12 amino acids. The CDR3 loop is CASRPGNSPLHF. The CDR3 bases are TGTGCCAGCCGTCCAGGGAATTCACCCCTCCACTTT.

Concerning this clonotype itself: The junction does not match germline at one end; this may be a read error. The CDR3 bases are TGCAGCGTTGTTCAGGGATTTTTT. Its translation: CSVVQGFF. The chain uses TRBV29-1 and TRBJ2-3, with a weak D call TRBD1 (5 bases). The CDR3 covers 8 residues. Germline CDR1 SQVTM, CDR2 ANQGSEA.

V usage is TRBV6-4 and J usage is TRBJ2-3; D gene unclear. Trimming took 8 bases from V and 6 from J, leaving 9 bases between them. From germline, CDR1 is MRHNA and CDR2 SNTAGT. The CDR3 totals 11 residues. CDR3: CASAIGDTQYF. As DNA, the CDR3 is TGTGCCAGCGCGATCGGGGATACGCAGTATTTT.

The table lists this clonotype with many counts. This chain uses TRBV12-5 with TRBJ2-5; 8 nucleotides match TRBD2. Germline V CDR1 and CDR2: LGHNT, FRNRAP. The trim removed 7 bases at V and 5 bases at J, leaving 9 bases unmatched. The CDR3 sequence is 14 residues long. The CDR3 DNA sequence: TGTGCTAGTGACAACGGGGGGGCCTGGGAGACCCAGTACTTC. This gives the protein CASDNGGAWETQYF.

This clonotype appeared many times. V usage is TRBV5-1 and J usage is TRBJ2-2; D not certain. CDR1 and CDR2 from the germline V gene are SGHRS and YFSETQ. The CDR3 has 15 residues. V lost 0 bases and J lost 4, with 10 bases in between. CDR3 loop: CASSLGGTGTGELFF. DNA for the CDR3: TGCGCCAGCAGCTTGGGCGGTACGGGCACCGGGGAGCTGTTTTTT.

In its sample, this clonotype was seen a few times. The rearrangement links TRBV5-1 to TRBJ1-2; 7 nucleotides match TRBD1. Germline trimming cut 5 bases from V and 2 bases from J; bases unmatched to any gene: 9. Germline V gene data show CDR1 as SGHRS and CDR2 as YFSETQ. CDR3 length: 15 amino acids. CDR3 in amino acids: CASSNQAQGNYGYTF. CDR3 in DNA: TGCGCCAGCAGTAACCAGGCACAGGGGAACTATGGCTACACCTTC.

The chain has TRBV20-1 and TRBJ1-1; D ambiguous. Germline V lookup: CDR1 DFQATT, CDR2 SNEGSKA (reference sequence). The CDR3 has 14 amino acids. V dropped 2 bases and J dropped 0 bases, with 10 bases sitting between them. The CDR3 is CSARPLVLNTEAFF. The CDR3 DNA follows: TGCAGTGCTAGACCTTTAGTATTGAACACTGAAGCTTTCTTT.

This clonotype was seen at least ten times. V is TRBV24-1 and J is TRBJ2-1; possible D gene TRBD1, 6 bases. CDR3 length: 15 residues. Germline assignment: CDR1 KGHDR and CDR2 SFDVKD. The V gene lost 3 bases and the J gene lost 3 bases, with 11 bases spanning the gap. The DNA for the CDR3 is TGTGCCACCAGTGATCCGCAGGGGAACTACAATGAGCAGTTCTTC. This sequence encodes CATSDPQGNYNEQFF.

In its sample, this clonotype was seen many times. The V and J genes are TRBV7-9 and TRBJ2-7; D is tentatively TRBD1 or TRBD2 (6 bases each). V shed 5 bases and J shed 4 bases, with 12 bases lying between them. The CDR3 is 13 amino acids. Per germline, CDR1 SEHNR and CDR2 FQNEAQ (reference sequence). CDR3 coding DNA: TGTGCCAGCAGCGCTCGAGGGGGGTACGAGCAGTACTTC. Protein: CASSARGGYEQYF.

This chain uses TRBV12-5 with TRBJ1-5, with 12 bases aligning to TRBD1. The germline V gene encodes CDR1 LGHNT and CDR2 FRNRAP. V lost 4 bases to trimming and J lost 7 bases; unmatched junction nucleotides: 11. CDR3 length: 17 residues. In DNA, the CDR3 is TGTGCTAGTGGTTCCGCCGGGACAGGGGGCGTCTGGCAGCCCCAGCATTTT. This encodes CASGSAGTGGVWQPQHF.

This clonotype was counted only a few times. The chain is built from TRBV9 and TRBJ2-3, with 11 positions matching TRBD2. V gave up 3 bases and J gave up 0 bases; unmatched junction bases: 6. Germline V lookup: CDR1 SGDLS, CDR2 YYNGEE. The CDR3 has 17 amino acids. The CDR3 sequence: CASSAPTSGGSTDTQYF. The CDR3 bases are TGTGCCAGCAGCGCCCCTACTAGCGGGGGAAGCACAGATACGCAGTATTTT.

The J gene is TRBJ2-5, the V gene TRBV5-1; D may match TRBD1 or TRBD2 (6 bases each). CDR3 length: 15 amino acids. Germline V gene data show CDR1 as SGHRS and CDR2 as YFSETQ. Trimming took off 1 base at V and 1 base at J, with 11 bases between the two ends. The DNA of the CDR3 is TGCGCCAGCAGCTTGAGTGGGGGGCGCCAAGAGACCCAGTACTTC. As protein: CASSLSGGRQETQYF.